These T cell receptor beta chains were read from a single sample in a study of shared clonotypes between healthy human individuals. This table comes from immunoSEQ multiplex PCR, and its TCRdb copy is limited to in-frame clones, with some not included. The repertoire consists of roughly 2,500,000 clones, with roughly 93% occurring once and the leading ten covering approximately 0.36%. Input material: naive CD4+ T cells from PBMCs. The receptors come from a man between 18 and 29 years old in good health. Some clones in this sample may be carry-over from other donors' samples. CDR3s include the opening cysteine and the closing phenylalanine or tryptophan. The order of the fields is J gene, clone size, V gene, D gene, CDR3 protein, CDR3 DNA. D genes are given only for firm matches. Size is omitted from some rows. Given values are once, few, many or a class for expanded clones.

J: TRBJ1-2; size: -; V: TRBV6-4; D: -; CDR3: CASSDNGGLGGYTF; DNA: TGTGCCAGCAGTGACAATGGGGGGCTTGGTGGCTACACCTTC
J: TRBJ2-2; size: -; V: TRBV21-1; D: -; CDR3: CASSRGPQGGRELFF; DNA: TGTGCCAGCAGCCGAGGACCTCAAGGGGGCCGGGAGCTGTTTTTT
J: TRBJ2-7; size: -; V: TRBV7-2; D: -; CDR3: CASSKGRESSYEQYF; DNA: TGTGCCAGCAGCAAGGGACGTGAGAGCTCCTACGAGCAGTACTTC
J: TRBJ2-1; size: -; V: TRBV11-2; D: -; CDR3: CASSPVGGARYNEQFF; DNA: TGTGCCAGCAGCCCGGTGGGGGGGGCGCGTTACAATGAGCAGTTCTTC
J: TRBJ2-7; size: -; V: TRBV10-3; D: TRBD2; CDR3: CAISESPSGRSNPYEQYF; DNA: TGTGCCATCAGTGAGTCCCCTAGCGGGAGATCCAATCCCTACGAGCAGTACTTC
J: TRBJ2-7; size: -; V: TRBV11-1; D: TRBD2; CDR3: CASSLLLAGGREQYF; DNA: TGTGCCAGCAGCTTATTGCTAGCGGGAGGGCGTGAGCAGTACTTC
J: TRBJ1-2; size: once; V: TRBV5-4; D: -; CDR3: CASSSRQGHYGYTF; DNA: TGTGCCAGCAGTTCCCGTCAGGGGCACTATGGCTACACCTTC
J: TRBJ1-1; size: -; V: TRBV5-1; D: -; CDR3: CASSFEGLGTEAFF; DNA: TGCGCCAGCAGCTTTGAGGGTCTCGGCACTGAAGCTTTCTTT
J: TRBJ1-5; size: -; V: TRBV28; D: TRBD1; CDR3: CASSSPTGQGVRQPQHF; DNA: TGTGCCAGCAGTTCACCGACCGGACAGGGGGTTAGACAGCCCCAGCATTTT
J: TRBJ2-7; size: -; V: TRBV4-3; D: -; CDR3: CASSQDKGVQYF; DNA: TGCGCCAGCAGCCAAGATAAGGGTGTGCAGTACTTC
J: TRBJ1-1; size: -; V: TRBV30; D: -; CDR3: CAWNPRLVEEAFF; DNA: TGTGCCTGGAACCCCCGCCTCGTAGAGGAAGCTTTCTTT
J: TRBJ2-7; size: once; V: TRBV13; D: -; CDR3: CASSLPGTYEQYF; DNA: TGTGCCAGCAGCTTACCAGGCACCTACGAGCAGTACTTC
J: TRBJ2-1; size: -; V: TRBV9; D: TRBD2; CDR3: CASSVGGGVYNEQFF; DNA: TGTGCCAGCAGCGTAGGCGGGGGAGTCTACAATGAGCAGTTCTTC
J: TRBJ2-1; size: -; V: TRBV5-1; D: -; CDR3: CASSLVRGRDNEQFF; DNA: TGCGCCAGCAGCTTGGTCCGGGGGCGGGATAATGAGCAGTTCTTC
J: TRBJ2-5; size: -; V: TRBV18; D: -; CDR3: CASSPTGDLETQYF; DNA: TGTGCCAGCTCACCAACCGGGGATCTAGAGACCCAGTACTTC
J: TRBJ2-1; size: -; V: TRBV7-9; D: TRBD2; CDR3: CASRSKARGEIYNEQFF; DNA: TGTGCCAGCAGATCAAAGGCCCGGGGGGAAATCTACAATGAGCAGTTCTTC
J: TRBJ2-3; size: -; V: TRBV28; D: TRBD2; CDR3: CASSFRAGVTDTQYF; DNA: TGTGCCAGCAGTTTTAGGGCGGGAGTCACAGATACGCAGTATTTT